A selection of T cell receptor beta chains follows, all from one sample in a study of blood T cell repertoires in COVID-19. Data came from immunoSEQ multiplex PCR; TCRdb stores just in-frame clones and leaves some out. The data show fewer than 200,000 clones, around nine tenths seen once. Material: peripheral blood. The receptors here all came from a man aged 35 to 55 with active or convalescent COVID-19. Both conserved end residues are part of each CDR3. The D gene is left open where the match is weak. Expanded clones are given a class, and other clones once, few, many or no size at all.

V,length,size,D,J,DNA,CDR3
TRBV9,14,-,-,TRBJ2-3,TGTGCCAGCAGCGTAGGCGGGACCGGGGATACGCAGTATTTT,CASSVGGTGDTQYF
TRBV18,15,-,-,TRBJ1-4,TGTGCCAGCTCACCGACAAGGTCAACTAATGAAAAACTGTTTTTT,CASSPTRSTNEKLFF
TRBV3-1/TRBV3-2,16,-,TRBD2,TRBJ2-4,TGTGCCAGCAGTAAGGGGACTAGCGGGGGAGGAAACATTCAGTACTTC,CASSKGTSGGGNIQYF
TRBV5-1,15,-,-,TRBJ2-1,TGCGCCAGCAGTCCCGGGACTCCCCAAGTTTATGAGCAGTTCTTC,CASSPGTPQVYEQFF
TRBV5-1,14,-,-,TRBJ1-2,TGCGCCAGCAGCGGGGTCACTCACTCGGGGGGCTACACCTTC,CASSGVTHSGGYTF
TRBV13,13,-,-,TRBJ1-2,TGTGCCAGCAGCATGTTGGGAGACTATGGCTACACCTTC,CASSMLGDYGYTF
TRBV19,13,-,-,TRBJ1-5,TGTGCCAGCGGGATTATTGGCGATCAGCCCCAGCATTTT,CASGIIGDQPQHF
TRBV28,18,once,-,TRBJ1-5,TGTGCCAGCAGACTAAGAGCGTTGGGAGGGGATAGCAATCAGCCCCAGCATTTT,CASRLRALGGDSNQPQHF
TRBV28,15,-,TRBD2,TRBJ2-2,TGTGCCAGCAGGGCGGGAGGGGTGAACACCGGGGAGCTGTTTTTT,CASRAGGVNTGELFF
TRBV7-9,13,-,-,TRBJ1-3,TGTGCCAGCAGCTTCTACAGAGGGAACACCATATATTTT,CASSFYRGNTIYF
TRBV5-6,13,-,-,TRBJ1-2,TGTGCCAGCAGCTACGGGGGGGGTGCTGGCTACACCTTC,CASSYGGGAGYTF
TRBV19,16,-,TRBD2,TRBJ2-3,TGTGCCAGTAGTGCGGTCGAAGCGGGGGCATCAGATACGCAGTATTTT,CASSAVEAGASDTQYF
TRBV19,16,-,-,TRBJ1-1,TGTGCCAGTAGTATTGTGAGACAGCCCTTGAACACTGAAGCTTTCTTT,CASSIVRQPLNTEAFF
TRBV3-1/TRBV3-2,17,-,-,TRBJ2-7,TGTGCCAGCAGTCTAACTGACCAGGTTTGGAGGACCTACGAGCAGTACTTC,CASSLTDQVWRTYEQYF
TRBV6-5,14,-,-,TRBJ1-6,TGTGCCAGCTTAACCGACAGCCGAGCATCACCCCTCCACTTT,CASLTDSRASPLHF
TRBV5-5,14,-,TRBD2,TRBJ2-1,TGTGCCAGCAGCTCCCTAGCGGGAGTAAATGAGCAGTTCTTC,CASSSLAGVNEQFF
TRBV30,14,-,-,TRBJ1-2,TGTGCCTGGATCTGGGGGGGGACGGGCTATGGCTACACCTTC,CAWIWGGTGYGYTF
TRBV6-5,15,-,-,TRBJ1-2,TGTGCCAGCACCTTTATATCCAGGGAAAGCTATGGCTACACCTTC,CASTFISRESYGYTF
TRBV7-9,15,-,-,TRBJ1-4,TGTGCCAGCAGCTTAGTACAGGCAACTAATGAAAAACTGTTTTTT,CASSLVQATNEKLFF
TRBV10-3,16,-,TRBD2,TRBJ2-1,TGTGCCATCAGTAAAACCGGGACTAGCGGCTACAATGAGCAGTTCTTC,CAISKTGTSGYNEQFF
TRBV21-1,14,-,-,TRBJ2-5,TGTGCCAGCAGCACTCCTAGCGGGGAGGAGACCCAGTACTTC,CASSTPSGEETQYF
TRBV28,16,-,-,TRBJ1-5,TGTGCCAGCAGCGGGGGACCCGCATATCTCGGTCAGCCCCAGCATTTT,CASSGGPAYLGQPQHF
TRBV12-5,15,-,-,TRBJ1-1,TGTGCTAGTGGTTTGCGTTTGGACATATACACTGAAGCTTTCTTT,CASGLRLDIYTEAFF
TRBV18,13,few,-,TRBJ1-1,TGTGCCAGCTCACCACCGGGGAGCGCTGAAGCTTTCTTT,CASSPPGSAEAFF
TRBV28,13,-,-,TRBJ2-3,TGTGCCAGCAGCTTGGTTGACACAAATACGCAGTATTTT,CASSLVDTNTQYF
TRBV11-3,13,-,-,TRBJ1-2,TGTGCCAGCAGCTTAGGAATAGCAAAAGGCTACACCTTC,CASSLGIAKGYTF
TRBV5-1,14,-,-,TRBJ2-2,TGCGCCAGCACAACACAGGGATCCACCGGGGAGCTGTTTTTT,CASTTQGSTGELFF
TRBV28,15,-,TRBD1,TRBJ1-5,TGTGCCAGCAGAAACTACAGGGGGGGCAATCAGCCCCAGCATTTT,CASRNYRGGNQPQHF
TRBV7-2,14,-,-,TRBJ1-5,TGTGCCAGCAGCTATGGCTTAAACAATCAGCCCCAGCATTTT,CASSYGLNNQPQHF
TRBV13,12,-,-,TRBJ1-1,TGTGCCAGCAGCTTATTCCTTACTGAAGCTTTCTTT,CASSLFLTEAFF
TRBV5-4,13,once,-,TRBJ2-3,TGTGCCAGCAGTTCAGGGGAGTATGGCACGCAGTATTTT,CASSSGEYGTQYF
TRBV19,15,-,TRBD1,TRBJ1-5,TGTGCCAGTAGTATAGGACAGGGCGGCAATCAGCCCCAGCATTTT,CASSIGQGGNQPQHF
TRBV28,12,few,-,TRBJ1-1,TGTGCCAGCAGTCAAGGGGGCACTGAAGCTTTCTTT,CASSQGGTEAFF
TRBV5-1,15,-,TRBD1,TRBJ1-6,TGCGCCAGCAGCTTACAGGGGATTAATAATTCACCCCTCCACTTT,CASSLQGINNSPLHF
TRBV5-1,14,-,TRBD1,TRBJ2-7,TGCGCCAGCACCGCGTGGGACAGCTCCTACGAGCAGTACTTC,CASTAWDSSYEQYF
TRBV12-3/TRBV12-4,13,once,-,TRBJ2-7,TGTGCCAGCAGTTTCAGGACCGAGGGCGGAGGGTACTTC,CASSFRTEGGGYF
TRBV11-2,11,-,-,TRBJ1-2,TGTGCCAGTGAGAGTAACTATGGCTACACCTTC,CASESNYGYTF
TRBV5-1,13,once,-,TRBJ1-1,TGCGCCAGCAACCAACGCCCGGGGACTGAAGCTTTCTTT,CASNQRPGTEAFF
TRBV4-2,24,-,TRBD2,TRBJ2-2,TGTGCCAGCAGCCATTTCGGGATAGGGCTAGCGGGGGGGGACCTAAGGCAAAACACCGGGGAGCTGTTTTTT,CASSHFGIGLAGGDLRQNTGELFF
TRBV30,15,-,-,TRBJ1-5,TGTGCCTGGAGTCCGGGGGGCAAAGGCAATCAGCCCCAGCATTTT,CAWSPGGKGNQPQHF
TRBV11-2,14,-,-,TRBJ1-4,TGTGCCAGCAGCTTAGACAGGTTAAATGAAAAACTGTTTTTT,CASSLDRLNEKLFF
TRBV6-5,15,-,TRBD1,TRBJ1-1,TGTGCCAGCAGTTACATGGGACAGGGGAGCACTGAAGCTTTCTTT,CASSYMGQGSTEAFF
TRBV2,15,-,TRBD1,TRBJ1-1,TGTGCCAGCAGGGGAGACGCAGGGGGGAACACTGAAGCTTTCTTT,CASRGDAGGNTEAFF
TRBV9,15,once,-,TRBJ1-1,TGTGCCAGCAGCGCTCTAATCGGGGTTAACACTGAAGCTTTCTTT,CASSALIGVNTEAFF
TRBV27,17,-,-,TRBJ2-3,TGTGCCAGCAGCCGAAGGGGGGGACGGAGCTTAACAGATACGCAGTATTTT,CASSRRGGRSLTDTQYF
TRBV5-1,12,-,-,TRBJ2-2,TGCGCCAGCAGCTTGGATCACACAGCACTGTTTTTT,CASSLDHTALFF
TRBV10-1,17,once,TRBD1,TRBJ2-4,TGCGCCAGCAGTGAGTCGGGGACAGGGGATGCCAAAAACATTCAGTACTTC,CASSESGTGDAKNIQYF
TRBV10-3,16,-,TRBD1,TRBJ2-1,TGTGCCATCAGTGAGTCCTGGACAGGGGTATACAATGAGCAGTTCTTC,CAISESWTGVYNEQFF
TRBV6-5,14,-,-,TRBJ1-4,TGTGCCAGCAGTCCGATAGCAACTAATGAAAAACTGTTTTTT,CASSPIATNEKLFF
TRBV28,17,-,TRBD1,TRBJ1-2,TGTGCCAGCAGCTTATCGCAGGGGGCATCTTTCGGCTATGGCTACACCTTC,CASSLSQGASFGYGYTF
TRBV12-2,14,-,-,TRBJ2-7,TGTGCAAGTCGCTCCTCAGATGAGGCCTACGAGCAGTACTTC,CASRSSDEAYEQYF